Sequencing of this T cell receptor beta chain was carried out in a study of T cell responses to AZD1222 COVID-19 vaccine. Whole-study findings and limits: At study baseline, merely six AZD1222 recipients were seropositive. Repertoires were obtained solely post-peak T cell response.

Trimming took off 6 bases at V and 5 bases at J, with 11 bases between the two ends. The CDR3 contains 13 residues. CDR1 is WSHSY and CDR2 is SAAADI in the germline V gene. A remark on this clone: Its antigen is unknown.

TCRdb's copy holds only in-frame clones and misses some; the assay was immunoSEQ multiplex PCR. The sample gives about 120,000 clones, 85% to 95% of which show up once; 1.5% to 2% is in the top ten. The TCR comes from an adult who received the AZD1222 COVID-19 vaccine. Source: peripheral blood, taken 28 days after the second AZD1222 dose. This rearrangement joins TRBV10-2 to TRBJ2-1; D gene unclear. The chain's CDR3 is CASSEWADNEQFF. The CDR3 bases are TGCGCCAGCAGCGAATGGGCCGACAATGAGCAGTTCTTC.